Listed below are T cell receptor beta chains from one sample, sequenced in a study of CD8 T cells in Susac syndrome. TCRdb re-analysed the immunoSEQ multiplex PCR reads in MiXCR, keeping a single row per CDR3 protein. The sample records about 80,000 distinct CDR3 sequences, about 93% being singletons. Sequenced sample: CD4+ T cells from PBMCs. These receptor sequences come from a human donor with Susac syndrome. CDR3s include the opening cysteine and the closing phenylalanine or tryptophan. Fields, in order: J gene, clone size, V gene, D gene, CDR3 DNA, CDR3 protein. The D gene is left open where the match is weak. Clone size appears in some rows only: once, few, many, or a class for an expanded clone.

J gene: TRBJ2-3
clone size: NA
V gene: TRBV7-2
D gene: NA
CDR3 DNA: TGTGCCAGCAGCTTACTCCCCCGGGCCGTAAGCACAGATACGCAGTATTTT
CDR3 protein: CASSLLPRAVSTDTQYF

J gene: TRBJ2-4
clone size: NA
V gene: TRBV12-3/TRBV12-4
D gene: TRBD1
CDR3 DNA: TGTGCCAGCAGTATTAGACAGGGGACGGCAAACATTCAGTACTTC
CDR3 protein: CASSIRQGTANIQYF

J gene: TRBJ2-7
clone size: NA
V gene: TRBV18
D gene: NA
CDR3 DNA: TGTGCCAGCTCACCACTTAAGGGGACCTACGAGCAGTACTTC
CDR3 protein: CASSPLKGTYEQYF

J gene: TRBJ1-4
clone size: NA
V gene: TRBV30
D gene: NA
CDR3 DNA: TGTGCCTGGAGTGTGGCGAAAAGCGATGAAAAACTGTTTTTT
CDR3 protein: CAWSVAKSDEKLFF

J gene: TRBJ2-1
clone size: NA
V gene: TRBV30
D gene: NA
CDR3 DNA: TGTGCCTGGAGTGTACCGGGCCATAAGCAGTTCTTC
CDR3 protein: CAWSVPGHKQFF

J gene: TRBJ1-1
clone size: once
V gene: TRBV5-6
D gene: NA
CDR3 DNA: TGTGCCAGCAGCCGGGACTTTTCCATGAACACTGAAGCTTTCTTT
CDR3 protein: CASSRDFSMNTEAFF

J gene: TRBJ2-3
clone size: once
V gene: TRBV3-1
D gene: NA
CDR3 DNA: TGTGCCAGCAGCCAATCCAGGGATACGCAGTATTTT
CDR3 protein: CASSQSRDTQYF

J gene: TRBJ1-4
clone size: NA
V gene: TRBV2
D gene: TRBD1
CDR3 DNA: TGTGCCAGCAGTTATGGACAGGAGAGGAATAATGAAAAACTGTTTTTT
CDR3 protein: CASSYGQERNNEKLFF

J gene: TRBJ1-6
clone size: NA
V gene: TRBV20-1
D gene: TRBD1
CDR3 DNA: TGCAGTGCTAGAGCATCAGGGGGTATTTATTCACCCCTCCACTTT
CDR3 protein: CSARASGGIYSPLHF

J gene: TRBJ2-1
clone size: NA
V gene: TRBV19
D gene: TRBD2
CDR3 DNA: TGTGCCAGTAGTACCAGTCTAGCGGGAGGTGTCAATGAGCAGTTCTTC
CDR3 protein: CASSTSLAGGVNEQFF

J gene: TRBJ2-3
clone size: NA
V gene: TRBV9
D gene: TRBD1
CDR3 DNA: TGTGCCAGCAGCGTCGGACAGGGTCCCACAGATACGCAGTATTTT
CDR3 protein: CASSVGQGPTDTQYF

J gene: TRBJ2-5
clone size: once
V gene: TRBV20-1
D gene: NA
CDR3 DNA: TGCAGTGCTAGACGGTCGGGAGTGCCGACCCAGTACTTC
CDR3 protein: CSARRSGVPTQYF

J gene: TRBJ2-2
clone size: NA
V gene: TRBV7-2
D gene: NA
CDR3 DNA: TGTGCCAGCAGCTTAATCCCGAGAAACACCGGGGAGCTGTTTTTT
CDR3 protein: CASSLIPRNTGELFF

J gene: TRBJ1-2
clone size: few
V gene: TRBV29-1
D gene: NA
CDR3 DNA: TGCAGCATTTACAGGGATTTGACGGGATATGGCTACACCTTC
CDR3 protein: CSIYRDLTGYGYTF

J gene: TRBJ2-2
clone size: NA
V gene: TRBV30
D gene: TRBD1
CDR3 DNA: TGTGCCTGGAAACCGGGACAGGGAGACACCGGGGAGCTGTTTTTT
CDR3 protein: CAWKPGQGDTGELFF

J gene: TRBJ2-7
clone size: NA
V gene: TRBV6-6
D gene: NA
CDR3 DNA: TGTGCCAGCAGTTACTGGTCAGGGGCCGACTACGAGCAGTACTTC
CDR3 protein: CASSYWSGADYEQYF

J gene: TRBJ2-2
clone size: NA
V gene: TRBV7-2
D gene: NA
CDR3 DNA: TGTGCCAGCAGCTCACACGACGGCTACACCGGGGAGCTGTTTTTT
CDR3 protein: CASSSHDGYTGELFF

J gene: TRBJ2-1
clone size: NA
V gene: TRBV7-2
D gene: NA
CDR3 DNA: TGTGCCAGCAGCTTAGTGGTGACGGCTAACAATGAGCAGTTCTTC
CDR3 protein: CASSLVVTANNEQFF

J gene: TRBJ2-6
clone size: NA
V gene: TRBV7-8
D gene: NA
CDR3 DNA: TGTGCCAGCAGCCCAGGGACGCCCACGGCTGGTGGGGCCAACGTCCTGACTTTC
CDR3 protein: CASSPGTPTAGGANVLTF

J gene: TRBJ1-4
clone size: NA
V gene: TRBV25-1
D gene: NA
CDR3 DNA: TGTGCCAGCAGTGAATATAGCCGTCAGAAACTGTTTTTT
CDR3 protein: CASSEYSRQKLFF

J gene: TRBJ2-7
clone size: NA
V gene: TRBV7-2
D gene: TRBD2
CDR3 DNA: TGTGCCAGCAGCTTAGTGAGCCTAGCGGGAGGCCTCTCCTACGAGCAGTACTTC
CDR3 protein: CASSLVSLAGGLSYEQYF

J gene: TRBJ2-3
clone size: NA
V gene: TRBV3-1
D gene: NA
CDR3 DNA: TGTGCCAGCAGCCAGGGTCCGACAGATACGCAGTATTTT
CDR3 protein: CASSQGPTDTQYF

J gene: TRBJ2-3
clone size: once
V gene: TRBV29-1
D gene: NA
CDR3 DNA: TGCAGCGTTACCGGGACTCGAAGCACAGATACGCAGTATTTT
CDR3 protein: CSVTGTRSTDTQYF

J gene: TRBJ1-5
clone size: NA
V gene: TRBV12-3/TRBV12-4
D gene: NA
CDR3 DNA: TGTGCCGGCAGTTTGGCCGGGACTAGCAATCAGCCCCAGCATTTT
CDR3 protein: CAGSLAGTSNQPQHF

J gene: TRBJ2-1
clone size: NA
V gene: TRBV28
D gene: NA
CDR3 DNA: TGTGCCAGTGGTGGAGTGTATCCCGACGAGCAGTTCTTC
CDR3 protein: CASGGVYPDEQFF

J gene: TRBJ2-1
clone size: NA
V gene: TRBV19
D gene: TRBD1
CDR3 DNA: TGTGCCACTAAGGCCCCGACAGGGGTCAGGAATGAGCAGTTCTTC
CDR3 protein: CATKAPTGVRNEQFF

J gene: TRBJ2-1
clone size: NA
V gene: TRBV5-8
D gene: NA
CDR3 DNA: TGTGCCAGCAGCTTGGAAGGGGCCCAAAATGAGCAGTTCTTC
CDR3 protein: CASSLEGAQNEQFF

J gene: TRBJ2-1
clone size: once
V gene: TRBV18
D gene: TRBD1
CDR3 DNA: TGTGCCAGCTCAAAAGTTCAGGGGGCTTACAATGAGCAGTTCTTC
CDR3 protein: CASSKVQGAYNEQFF

J gene: TRBJ1-4
clone size: NA
V gene: TRBV28
D gene: NA
CDR3 DNA: TGTGCCAGCAAGGGACTTTGGTGGGGAAAACTGTTTTTT
CDR3 protein: CASKGLWWGKLFF

J gene: TRBJ2-1
clone size: NA
V gene: TRBV27
D gene: TRBD1
CDR3 DNA: TGTGCCAGCAATAAAGACGGGACAGGGCTATACAATGAGCAGTTCTTC
CDR3 protein: CASNKDGTGLYNEQFF

J gene: TRBJ2-6
clone size: NA
V gene: TRBV30
D gene: NA
CDR3 DNA: TGTGCCTGGAGTCCCCACTCTGGGGCCAACGTCCTGACTTTC
CDR3 protein: CAWSPHSGANVLTF

J gene: TRBJ2-4
clone size: NA
V gene: TRBV7-2
D gene: TRBD2
CDR3 DNA: TGTGCCAGCACCCAGGCCTTGAGCGGGGGGTTAGCCAAAAACATTCAGTACTTC
CDR3 protein: CASTQALSGGLAKNIQYF

J gene: TRBJ2-3
clone size: NA
V gene: TRBV5-1
D gene: NA
CDR3 DNA: TGCGCCAGCAGCCCCCGAGGTAGTGGGCGCACAGATACGCAGTATTTT
CDR3 protein: CASSPRGSGRTDTQYF

J gene: TRBJ2-1
clone size: NA
V gene: TRBV12-3/TRBV12-4
D gene: NA
CDR3 DNA: TGTGCCAGCAGTTTAATCGGGGTGGATGAGCAGTTCTTC
CDR3 protein: CASSLIGVDEQFF

J gene: TRBJ2-3
clone size: NA
V gene: TRBV6-2/TRBV6-3
D gene: NA
CDR3 DNA: TGTGCCAGCAGTTACTCACGGGGGACGCAGTATTTT
CDR3 protein: CASSYSRGTQYF

J gene: TRBJ1-4
clone size: NA
V gene: TRBV28
D gene: NA
CDR3 DNA: TGTGCCAGCAGTTTCGGGGGGGCTACTAATGAAAAACTGTTTTTT
CDR3 protein: CASSFGGATNEKLFF

J gene: TRBJ1-5
clone size: NA
V gene: TRBV19
D gene: NA
CDR3 DNA: TGTGCCAGTAGTCCCTTGAGCCCACTGGGTCAGCCCCAGCATTTT
CDR3 protein: CASSPLSPLGQPQHF